This T cell receptor (beta chain) was recorded in a study of cytomegalovirus exposure and HLA in healthy donors. Study in general: Earlier sequencing of approximately 180 million T cells yielded 90 million to 140 million unique TCR beta sequences. General observations from the study: Sequencing likely generated an artifact that appeared as a cluster of highly shared sequence variants. A link between a missense DCLRE1C variant and TCR beta V- and J-gene trimming emerged from a later analysis.

Germline CDR1 is KGHSH and CDR2 is LQKENI. V was clipped by 4 bases and J by 2 bases, with 7 bases between them. This CDR3 is 13 amino acids long. Donors were nominally healthy when sampled, though unrecorded immune exposures were likely. As to this clone: What it recognizes is unknown.

Primers: 60 Vbeta forward and 13 Jbeta reverse. The table came from immunoSEQ multiplex PCR; TCRdb's copy has only in-frame clones and leaves some out. The data hold roughly 250,000 clones, with 80% observed a single time. The TCR originated in a girl aged 2-10 years in good health and CMV-seronegative. V is TRBV18 and J is TRBJ2-3; TRBD1 might be the D (6 bases). Sequenced sample: PBMCs. CDR3 sequence (DNA): TGTGCCAGCTCACGGACAGACACAGATACGCAGTATTTT. It translates to CASSRTDTDTQYF.